Below, 4 T cell receptor beta chains from the same sample are listed, as sequenced in a study of cytomegalovirus exposure and HLA in healthy donors. PCR was performed using 60 Vbeta and 13 Jbeta primers. Data came from immunoSEQ multiplex PCR; TCRdb stores just in-frame clones and leaves some out. The table lists 150,000 to 200,000 clones, around 90% of them singletons, with approximately 1.1% in the top ten. The sample was PBMCs. All receptors derive from a boy between 2 and 10 years old in good health and CMV-seronegative.

V usage is TRBV7-9 and J usage is TRBJ2-5, with D perhaps TRBD1 (5 bases). The DNA end lines up better with TRBJ2-7; the J call may be wrong. This CDR3 is built from 15 residues. Per germline, CDR1 SEHNR and CDR2 FQNEAQ (reference sequence). CDR3 in DNA: TGTGCCAGCAGCTTAGCCCTGATTTGGGGCGACGAGCAGTACTTC. Protein product: CASSLALIWGDEQYF.

The V and J genes are TRBV30 and TRBJ1-5, with a tentative D call TRBD1 (5 bases). Trimming cost V 5 bases and J 1 base, with 15 bases left between them. The CDR3 has 15 amino acids. The germline V gene has CDR1 GTSNPN and CDR2 SVGIG (reference sequence). CDR3 protein: CAWAIDQGSNQPQHF. As DNA, the CDR3 is TGTGCCTGGGCGATAGACCAGGGAAGCAATCAGCCCCAGCATTTT.

The V gene is TRBV6-6, the J gene TRBJ1-5; no clear D. CDR1 is MNHNY, CDR2 SVGAGI, per germline (reference sequence). Trimming cost V 11 bases and J 6 bases, with 5 bases left between them. The CDR3 runs 9 residues. The CDR3 DNA reads as TGTGCCGCAGGTCAGCCCCAGCATTTT. This codes for CAAGQPQHF.

This clone showed up just once. The J gene is TRBJ2-3, the V gene TRBV20-1; possible D gene TRBD1, 6 bases. The CDR3 spans 10 residues. The V end was cut by 8 bases, the J end by 5 bases, with 8 bases between. Germline V CDR1 and CDR2: DFQATT, SNEGSKA (reference sequence). CDR3 sequence reads: CSPRGDTQYF. The CDR3 DNA reads as TGCAGTCCCAGGGGAGATACGCAGTATTTT.